Below, 9 T cell receptor beta chains from the same sample are listed, as sequenced in a study of monozygotic twins with inflammatory bowel disease. TCRdb re-called the 5' RACE reads and shows each CDR3 protein once, DNA omitted. The repertoire shows 95,000 to 110,000 distinct CDR3 sequences; the top ten hold 1.9%. Sequenced input: blood. The receptors were sampled from a human donor with ulcerative colitis or Crohn's disease, or a healthy co-twin of an affected twin (not recorded which).

V gene TRBV29-1 combines with J gene TRBJ1-1. Germline CDR1 SQVTM, CDR2 ANQGSEA. The CDR3 is 13 residues long. The CDR3 protein is CSGHKGTGTEAFF.

The J gene is TRBJ2-3, the V gene TRBV12-3 or TRBV12-4. There are 11 residues in the CDR3. The CDR3 loop is CASSLVGPQYF.

The J gene is TRBJ2-5, the V gene TRBV6-5; TCRdb outputs TRBD1, but without DNA this stays unchecked. Germline loops: CDR1 MNHEY, CDR2 SVGAGI. The CDR3 sequence is 15 residues long. CDR3 amino acids: CASSSRDRGQETQYF.

The CDR3 loop reads CASSLGGPHYEQYF. The J gene is TRBJ2-7, the V gene TRBV7-2; TCRdb outputs TRBD2, but without DNA this stays unchecked. Germline values: CDR1 SGHTA, CDR2 FQGNSA. The CDR3 is 14 residues long.

The chain joins TRBV12-3 or TRBV12-4 to TRBJ2-3; absent DNA, TCRdb's TRBD1 call cannot be checked. CDR3 size: 16 residues. The CDR3 reads CASSRAGTQSTDTQYF.

The chain has TRBV5-5 and TRBJ2-2; absent DNA, TCRdb's TRBD1 call cannot be checked. Germline CDR1 reads SGHKS; CDR2 reads YYEKEE (reference sequence). CDR3 length: 15 amino acids. CDR3 amino acids: CASSYYRDWAGELFF.

This chain uses TRBV18 with TRBJ2-7. The V gene's germline CDR1 is KGHSH and CDR2 LQKENI. The CDR3 totals 12 residues. Here the CDR3 reads CASSGEFPKQYF.

The V call is TRBV28, the J call TRBJ1-1; TCRdb names TRBD1, which stays unverified in the absence of DNA. The CDR3 spans 15 residues. The germline gives CDR1 MDHEN, CDR2 SYDVKM. CDR3 sequence reads: CASSFLAGWNTEAFF. Looking up the rest from reference TRBV28 and TRBJ1-1 gives the full variable domain: DVKVTQSSRYLVKRTGEKVFLECVQDMDHENMFWYRQDPGLGLRLIYFSYDVKMKEKGDIPEGYSVSREKKERFSLILESASTNQTSMYLCASSFLAGWNTEAFFGQGTRLTVV.

The V gene is TRBV6-2 or TRBV6-3, the J gene TRBJ2-2; TCRdb reports TRBD1, a call that lacks DNA to check it against. The CDR3 runs 15 residues. The germline V gene encodes CDR1 MNHEY and CDR2 SVGEGT. CDR3 sequence: CASSYDLLPGRELFF.